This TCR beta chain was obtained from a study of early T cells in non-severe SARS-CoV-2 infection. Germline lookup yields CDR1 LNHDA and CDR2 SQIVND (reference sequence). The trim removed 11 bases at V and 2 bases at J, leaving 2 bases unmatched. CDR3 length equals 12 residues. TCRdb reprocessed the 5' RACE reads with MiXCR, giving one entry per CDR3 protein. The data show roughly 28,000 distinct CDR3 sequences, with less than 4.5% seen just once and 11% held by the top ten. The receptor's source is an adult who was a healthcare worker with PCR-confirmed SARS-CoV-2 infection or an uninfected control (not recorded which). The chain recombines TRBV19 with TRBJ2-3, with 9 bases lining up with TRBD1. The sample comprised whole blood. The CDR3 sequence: CARDRATDTQYF. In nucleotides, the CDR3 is TGTGCCCGGGACAGGGCCACAGATACGCAGTATTTT.